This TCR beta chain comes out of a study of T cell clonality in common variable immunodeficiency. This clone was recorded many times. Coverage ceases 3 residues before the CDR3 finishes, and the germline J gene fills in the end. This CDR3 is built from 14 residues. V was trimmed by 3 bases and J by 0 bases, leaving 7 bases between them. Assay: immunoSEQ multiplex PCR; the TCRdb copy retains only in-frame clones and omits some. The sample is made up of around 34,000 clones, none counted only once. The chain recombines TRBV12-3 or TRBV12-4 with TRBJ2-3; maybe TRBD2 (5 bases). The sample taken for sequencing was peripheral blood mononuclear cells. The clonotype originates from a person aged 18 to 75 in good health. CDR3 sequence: CASSLRGSTDTQYF. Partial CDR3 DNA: TGTGCCAGCAGTTTGCGAGGGAGCACAGATACG.